These 19 T cell receptor beta chains came from one sample sequenced in a study of T cells in Graves' hyperthyroidism and ophthalmopathy. From RNA transcripts, TCR beta CDR3 regions were amplified. An initial round of RT-PCR targeting the TCR CDR3 relied on the HTBI primer set. MiXCR, applied by TCRdb to the multiplex PCR reads, yields one record per CDR3 protein. The table has 310,000 or so distinct CDR3 sequences, 15% to 20% seen once. Source material: blood. The origin of the receptors is a woman aged 55-70 years with Graves' ophthalmopathy.

This clonotype occurred many times. The chain combines TRBV2 with TRBJ2-5; 7 bases match TRBD1. The J segment lost 4 bases and the V segment lost 5 bases, leaving 1 base of the junction unmatched. Germline loops: CDR1 SNHLY, CDR2 FYNNEI. CDR3 size: 12 residues. The CDR3 DNA reads as TGTGCCAGCAGTTGGGACAGAGAGACCCAGTACTTC. Encoded protein: CASSWDRETQYF. The full variable domain, its missing parts supplied by reference TRBV2 and TRBJ2-5, is EPEVTQTPSHQVTQMGQEVILRCVPISNHLYFYWYRQILGQKVEFLVSFYNNEISEKSEIFDDQFSVERPDGSNFTLKIRSTKLEDSAMYFCASSWDRETQYFGPGTRLLVL.

The chain carries TRBV18 and TRBJ2-7; D might be TRBD1 (6 bases). Germline assignment: CDR1 KGHSH and CDR2 LQKENI. CDR3 size: 13 residues. V was trimmed by 6 bases and J by 3 bases, leaving 12 bases between them. This chain's CDR3 is CASSRKGDYEQYF. The DNA of the CDR3 is TGTGCCAGCTCCCGAAAGGGGGACTACGAGCAGTACTTC.

This clonotype was seen many times. The V and J genes are TRBV28 and TRBJ2-2; D gene uncertain. V was cut by 6 bases and J by 5 bases, with 13 bases left in between. Germline lookup yields CDR1 MDHEN and CDR2 SYDVKM. The CDR3 is made up of 14 amino acids. The CDR3 is CASRLMGGTGELFF. The CDR3 nucleotides read TGTGCCAGCAGACTTATGGGTGGTACCGGGGAGCTGTTTTTT.

The sample holds many counts of this clonotype. The chain uses TRBV20-1 and TRBJ2-7, with D uncertain. Trimming removed 6 bases at V and 0 bases at J, with 9 bases between. Germline CDR1 and CDR2: DFQATT and SNEGSKA (reference sequence). CDR3 size: 12 residues. CDR3 nucleotide sequence: TGCAGTGCAACCCCAAGCTCCTACGAGCAGTACTTC. Translated: CSATPSSYEQYF.

In its sample, this clonotype was seen a few times. The chain joins TRBV24-1 to TRBJ2-5, with a possible D match to TRBD2 (5 bases). CDR3 size: 12 residues. The germline CDR1 and CDR2 sequences are KGHDR and SFDVKD. The V gene lost 3 bases and the J gene lost 7 bases, with 8 bases spanning the gap. The CDR3 loop is CATSDPRGTQYF. The CDR3, as DNA: TGTGCCACCAGTGATCCCCGGGGGACCCAGTACTTC.

Ten or more counts support this clonotype. The chain is built from TRBV28 and TRBJ1-5; D is ambiguous. Germline CDR1 is MDHEN and CDR2 is SYDVKM. This CDR3 spans 14 amino acids. V lost 6 bases to trimming and J lost 2 bases, with 11 bases between them. CDR3 sequence reads: CASSGNRGNQPQHF. The DNA of the CDR3 is TGTGCCAGCAGCGGAAACCGGGGCAATCAGCCCCAGCATTTT.

This clonotype has ten or more counts. The V call is TRBV20-1, the J call TRBJ2-7; 9 bases are shared with TRBD2. From germline, CDR1 is DFQATT and CDR2 SNEGSKA (reference sequence). Trimming removed 5 bases from V and 0 bases from J; junction bases left unmatched: 8. The CDR3 totals 15 residues. The DNA of the CDR3 is TGCAGTGCTGGGGCTAGCGGGGCAAGCTCCTACGAGCAGTACTTC. It encodes CSAGASGASSYEQYF.

Notes on this clonotype: This may be a read error: a much more frequent sequence differs by one nucleotide. Here the CDR3 omits its conserved ending phenylalanine or tryptophan, so a read error is the likely source. The rearrangement uses TRBV9 and TRBJ2-5; possibly TRBD1 for D (5 bases). Germline V gene sequence: CDR1 SGDLS, CDR2 YYNGEE. Trimming left V 0 bases short and J 5 bases short, with 17 bases between. The CDR3 has 16 residues. For the CDR3, the DNA is TGTGCCAGCAGCGTAGGTTCAGGGCTTGATAGGGAGACCCAGTACCTC. Amino acid sequence: CASSVGSGLDRETQYL.

This clonotype was seen a few times. CDR3 in amino acids: CASSVVIGETQYF. CDR3 bases: TGTGCCAGCAGCGTAGTTATTGGCGAGACCCAGTACTTC. The genes are TRBV9 and TRBJ2-5; D gene uncertain. This CDR3 is built from 13 residues. CDR1 is SGDLS, CDR2 YYNGEE, per germline. V lost 0 bases, J lost 5 bases, and 8 bases lay in between. Together with reference TRBV9 and TRBJ2-5, the CDR3 gives the full variable domain: DSGVTQTPKHLITATGQRVTLRCSPRSGDLSVYWYQQSLDQGLQFLIQYYNGEERAKGNILERFSAQQFPDLHSELNLSSLELGDSALYFCASSVVIGETQYFGPGTRLLVL.

In this sample, this clonotype turned up many times. The chain joins TRBV3-1 to TRBJ2-5; TRBD2 matches at 11 bases. The germline gives CDR1 LGHDT, CDR2 YNNKEL (reference sequence). The CDR3 has 14 residues. With V trimmed by 4 bases and J by 5 bases, 3 bases remained unmatched. The DNA for the CDR3 is TGTGCCAGCAGCCTAGCGGGGGGGGTCGAGACCCAGTACTTC. This translates into CASSLAGGVETQYF.

The sample holds many counts of this clonotype. The chain has TRBV6-2 or TRBV6-3 and TRBJ1-5; 12 nucleotides match TRBD1. CDR3 length: 15 residues. With 7 bases clipped from V and 5 bases from J, the junction kept 6 bases outside the gene matches. Per the germline V gene, CDR1 is MNHEY and CDR2 is SVGEGT. As DNA, the CDR3 is TGTGCCAGCAACCCCGGGACAGGGGGCTATCAGCCCCAGCATTTT. The encoded protein is CASNPGTGGYQPQHF.

This clonotype was detected many times. The CDR3: CSATGSGSYNEQFF. The CDR3 DNA reads TGCAGTGCTACGGGGAGCGGGAGCTACAATGAGCAGTTCTTC. This chain connects TRBV20-1 to TRBJ2-1; TRBD2 matches at 8 bases. CDR3 size: 14 residues. J gave up 3 bases and V 4 bases, and 5 bases lay outside the gene matches. The germline CDR1 and CDR2 sequences are DFQATT and SNEGSKA (reference sequence).

This clonotype was seen at least ten times. The chain has TRBV4-1 and TRBJ1-1; the D is unclear. V was shortened by 4 bases and J by 1 base, with 13 bases between the two germline ends. The CDR3 covers 15 residues. Germline CDR1 is MGHRA and CDR2 is YSYEKL. CDR3 residues: CASSLGGRTNTEAFF. The CDR3 region has the DNA TGCGCCAGCAGCCTCGGTGGCCGGACGAACACTGAAGCTTTCTTT.

This clonotype was detected ten times or more. This chain connects TRBV7-9 to TRBJ1-2; D is possibly TRBD1 (6 bases). Germline CDR1 and CDR2: SEHNR and FQNEAQ (reference sequence). Trimming cost V 6 bases and J 0 bases, with 14 bases left between them. The CDR3 is 15 residues long. DNA for the CDR3: TGTGCCAGCAGTTCTCTCAGGACAGCTAACTATGGCTACACCTTC. Its protein is CASSSLRTANYGYTF.

In regard to this clonotype: A read error may be the cause here, since a much bigger clone is one base away. The chain links TRBV6-1 to TRBJ1-1; D not resolved. Trimming removed 6 bases from V and 0 bases from J, with 17 bases in between. In germline, CDR1 is MNHNS, CDR2 SASEGT. The CDR3 is 16 amino acids. The CDR3, as DNA: TGTGCCAGCAGGGACTCACAGCGCTCTTTGAACACTGAAGCTTTCTTT. Translating it yields CASRDSQRSLNTEAFF.

In its sample, this clonotype was seen many times. The chain couples TRBV10-3 to TRBJ2-7; the D is unclear. CDR1 is ENHRY, CDR2 SYGVKD, per germline. Trimming removed 0 bases from V and 2 bases from J, with 20 bases in between. The CDR3 is 18 residues long. This chain's CDR3 is CAISESEMSTRETYEQYF. The CDR3 bases are TGTGCCATCAGTGAGTCTGAGATGTCTACGCGTGAAACCTACGAGCAGTACTTC.

This clonotype was observed many times. The chain carries TRBV24-1 and TRBJ1-5; D gene ambiguous. The CDR3 sequence is 13 residues long. Germline lookup yields CDR1 KGHDR and CDR2 SFDVKD. V was clipped by 1 base and J by 6 bases, with 6 bases between them. CDR3 in amino acids: CATSDLTIQPQHF. DNA for the CDR3: TGTGCCACCAGTGATTTAACAATTCAGCCCCAGCATTTT.

This clonotype turned up a few times. The rearrangement links TRBV19 to TRBJ1-5; TRBD1 might be the D (6 bases). In germline, CDR1 is LNHDA, CDR2 SQIVND (reference sequence). This CDR3 contains 15 residues. V was shortened by 6 bases and J by 1 base, with 13 bases between the two germline ends. This CDR3 reads CASSKQGMSNQPQHF. In DNA, the CDR3 is TGTGCCAGTAGCAAACAGGGTATGAGCAATCAGCCCCAGCATTTT.

This clonotype was found many times. This chain joins TRBV28 and TRBJ2-3; unclear D gene. Germline CDR1 is MDHEN and CDR2 is SYDVKM. Trimming left V 2 bases short and J 2 bases short, with 8 bases between. The CDR3 totals 14 residues. The DNA of the CDR3 is TGTGCCAGCAGTTTACGACCTGTCACAGATACGCAGTATTTT. Translating gives CASSLRPVTDTQYF.